These 21 T cell receptor beta chains were sequenced from one sample in a study of blood T cells in healthy people across ages. A second roughly 6 to 11 cycle PCR used barcoded and J-beta primers. Each CDR3 protein gets one entry after TCRdb re-called the 5' RACE reads with MiXCR. The sample lists about 570,000 distinct CDR3 sequences; approximately 30% were seen once. The sequencing input was blood. Source of these receptors: a woman aged 65 to 85 in good health.

The chain carries TRBV5-1 and TRBJ1-4; D might be TRBD1 (5 bases). V shed 2 bases and J shed 6 bases, with 17 bases lying between them. This CDR3 spans 16 amino acids. Germline V gene sequence: CDR1 SGHRS, CDR2 YFSETQ. CDR3 protein: CASSLGGTAGDEKLFF. Written as DNA, the CDR3 is TGCGCCAGCAGCTTAGGTGGGACGGCTGGGGATGAAAAACTGTTTTTT.

V is TRBV7-6 and J is TRBJ2-1; D gene unclear. With 3 bases removed from V and 7 bases from J, the gap between germline ends came to 7 bases. Germline CDR1 is SGHVS and CDR2 is FNYEAQ. The CDR3 has 12 amino acids. In DNA form, the CDR3 reads TGTGCCAGCAGCTTTTCCGTGAATGAGCAGTTCTTC. It codes for CASSFSVNEQFF.

This clonotype was detected only once. The chain carries TRBV20-1 and TRBJ2-4; D perhaps matches TRBD1 (5 bases). The CDR3 runs to 15 residues. The germline V gene encodes CDR1 DFQATT and CDR2 SNEGSKA (reference sequence). V lost 3 bases and J lost 11, with 23 bases in between. Here the CDR3 reads CSASQANNGATLQYF. CDR3 DNA: TGCAGTGCTAGCCAGGCTAACAATGGGGCGACACTTCAGTACTTC.

This chain connects TRBV12-3 or TRBV12-4 to TRBJ2-5; weak D call: TRBD1 (5 bases). Trimming took off 2 bases at V and 2 bases at J, with 12 bases between the two ends. The CDR3 extends over 15 amino acids. The CDR3 here is CASSLQGTTQETQYF. The CDR3 DNA reads as TGTGCCAGCAGTTTACAGGGTACGACTCAAGAGACCCAGTACTTC.

The CDR3 here is CASSLRTSGGAAAETQYF. The CDR3, as DNA: TGTGCCAGCAGTTTAAGGACTAGCGGGGGGGCCGCGGCAGAGACCCAGTACTTC. The rearrangement joins TRBV11-2 to TRBJ2-5, with 15 bases lining up with TRBD2. CDR3 length: 18 residues. Germline V CDR1 and CDR2: SGHAT, FQNNGV. Unmatched junction bases numbered 12, after V lost 6 bases and J lost 4 bases.

The chain employs TRBV9 and TRBJ2-3; tentatively, D is TRBD2 (5 bases). The CDR3 sequence is 14 residues long. V was clipped by 4 bases and J by 5 bases, with 14 bases between them. Germline V lookup: CDR1 SGDLS, CDR2 YYNGEE. The CDR3 DNA reads TGTGCCAGCAGCAGCCAATCTGGGAGAGATACGCAGTATTTT. As protein: CASSSQSGRDTQYF.

In its sample, this clonotype was seen a few times. This rearrangement joins TRBV6-5 to TRBJ2-7, with D perhaps TRBD1 or TRBD2 (5 bases each). This CDR3 region has 13 residues. V lost 6 bases and J lost 0, with 9 bases in between. Germline V gives CDR1 MNHEY, CDR2 SVGAGI. Here the CDR3 DNA reads TGTGCCAGCAGCTTCGGGGCCTCCTACGAGCAGTACTTC. As protein: CASSFGASYEQYF.

This rearrangement joins TRBV4-3 to TRBJ2-2, with 8 bases fitting TRBD2. The length of the CDR3 is 17 residues. V shed 1 base and J 9 bases; nucleotides not matched to a gene: 13. Germline V CDR1 and CDR2: LGHNA, YSLEER. CDR3 nucleotide sequence: TGCGCCAGCAGCCAAGGCCGCGCGGGGGGCGGTCCGTGGGAGCTGTTTTTT. This gives the protein CASSQGRAGGGPWELFF.

Note on this clonotype: A junction boundary mismatches the germline segment, possibly from a read error. This sequence joins TRBV20-1 and TRBJ2-1, with D perhaps TRBD1 (5 bases). The CDR3 contains 16 residues. Germline CDR1 DFQATT, CDR2 SNEGSKA (reference sequence). This CDR3 reads CSARGPQASSYNKQFF. Here the CDR3 DNA reads TGCAGTGCTAGAGGGCCACAGGCGAGCTCCTACAATAAGCAGTTCTTC.

The chain couples TRBV5-1 to TRBJ2-7, with D tentatively TRBD1 or TRBD2 (5 bases each). Trimming removed 8 bases from V and 6 bases from J, with 15 bases in between. The CDR3 runs 12 residues. CDR1 and CDR2 (germline): SGHRS, YFSETQ. The CDR3 loop reads CASRDPKGEQYF. The DNA of the CDR3 is TGCGCCAGTCGGGACCCGAAGGGCGAGCAGTACTTC.

This clonotype has a handful of counts. The rearrangement joins TRBV5-1 to TRBJ1-2, with 8 bases lining up with TRBD1. The germline CDR1 and CDR2 sequences are SGHRS and YFSETQ. This CDR3 spans 16 amino acids. Losses at the gene ends were 3 bases for V and 3 bases for J; bases not matched to a gene: 10. CDR3 sequence reads: CASSSPGQVRDYGYTF. Here the CDR3 DNA reads TGCGCCAGCAGCTCACCGGGACAGGTTCGGGACTATGGCTACACCTTC.

This clonotype occurred a few times. V and J are TRBV6-1 and TRBJ1-1; TRBD1 matches 10 bases. The CDR3 contains 14 residues. V trimming: 6 bases; J trimming: 4 bases; junction bases outside the gene matches: 5. Germline loops: CDR1 MNHNS, CDR2 SASEGT. The chain's CDR3 is CASRVGQGVTEAFF. The CDR3 DNA sequence: TGTGCCAGCAGGGTTGGACAGGGGGTCACTGAAGCTTTCTTT.

The chain uses TRBV18 and TRBJ2-2; TRBD1 aligns across 7 bases. With V trimmed by 3 bases and J by 7 bases, 5 bases remained unmatched. Germline CDR1 and CDR2: KGHSH and LQKENI. The length of the CDR3 is 14 residues. DNA for the CDR3: TGTGCCAGCTCACCGCCCGGGACAGTCGGGGAGCTGTTTTTT. As protein: CASSPPGTVGELFF.

The gene calls are TRBV24-1 and TRBJ2-3, with TRBD2 as a possible D gene (6 bases). Germline V gene lookup returns CDR1 KGHDR and CDR2 SFDVKD. The V end was cut by 7 bases, the J end by 2 bases, with 12 bases between. This CDR3 spans 14 amino acids. Here the CDR3 DNA reads TGTGCCACCAGGGGATTAGCGGCCACAGATACGCAGTATTTT. Residues: CATRGLAATDTQYF.

This sequence joins TRBV25-1 and TRBJ2-1, with 15 bases lining up with TRBD2. Unmatched junction bases numbered 3, after V lost 8 bases and J lost 7 bases. Germline-derived CDR1 and CDR2 are MGHDK and SYGVNS. The CDR3 is made up of 14 amino acids. The CDR3 bases are TGTGCCAGCGCGGGGACTAGCGGGGGGAATGAGCAGTTCTTC. Its translation: CASAGTSGGNEQFF.

The chain couples TRBV11-2 to TRBJ2-5, with D perhaps TRBD2 (6 bases). The germline gives CDR1 SGHAT, CDR2 FQNNGV. The CDR3 totals 14 residues. Trimming removed 8 bases from V and 2 bases from J, with 15 bases in between. The CDR3 spells CASCLGGSQETQYF. The CDR3 nucleotides read TGTGCCAGCTGTTTGGGAGGATCGCAAGAGACCCAGTACTTC.

This clonotype has more than one count but fewer than ten. The V gene is TRBV7-7, the J gene TRBJ2-5; no clear D gene. The CDR3 totals 13 residues. Germline values: CDR1 SSHAT, CDR2 FNYEAQ (reference sequence). Between the trimmed V and J ends, which lost 8 bases and 3 bases, there was a span of 13 bases. The CDR3 DNA reads TGTGCCAGCTCGGTGCGCCAAGAAGAGACCCAGTACTTC. As protein: CASSVRQEETQYF.

CDR3 protein: CASSSVGTNQPQHF. CDR3 nucleotide sequence: TGTGCCAGCAGCTCTGTCGGCACAAATCAGCCCCAGCATTTT. V and J are TRBV7-2 and TRBJ1-5; no clear D gene. V gave up 4 bases and J gave up 4 bases, with 11 bases separating them. This CDR3 is built from 14 residues. Per germline, CDR1 SGHTA and CDR2 FQGNSA.

The chain joins TRBV5-1 to TRBJ2-5; D is possibly TRBD2 (6 bases). The CDR3 runs 13 residues. CDR1 is SGHRS, CDR2 YFSETQ, per germline. Trimming took off 4 bases at V and 7 bases at J, with 14 bases between the two ends. The CDR3 coding sequence is TGCGCCAGCAGCCCGGGACTCCAGGGGACCCAGTACTTC. Its protein is CASSPGLQGTQYF.

A few counts support this clonotype. The chain links TRBV20-1 to TRBJ1-5, with D maybe TRBD1 (5 bases). The germline V and J ends were trimmed by 2 bases and 3 bases, with 11 bases remaining between them. From germline, CDR1 is DFQATT and CDR2 SNEGSKA (reference sequence). The CDR3 runs to 14 residues. CDR3 sequence: CSARPGPINQPQHF. In DNA form, the CDR3 reads TGCAGTGCTAGACCGGGACCGATCAATCAGCCCCAGCATTTT.

The V call is TRBV6-1, the J call TRBJ2-1, with D possibly being TRBD1 (5 bases). The germline CDR1 and CDR2 sequences are MNHNS and SASEGT. The CDR3 is made up of 16 amino acids. Deletions cut 6 bases from V and 0 bases from J, with 15 bases between. CDR3 bases: TGTGCCAGCAGGCGACAGCCGGTAAGCTCCTACAATGAGCAGTTCTTC. Its protein product is CASRRQPVSSYNEQFF.